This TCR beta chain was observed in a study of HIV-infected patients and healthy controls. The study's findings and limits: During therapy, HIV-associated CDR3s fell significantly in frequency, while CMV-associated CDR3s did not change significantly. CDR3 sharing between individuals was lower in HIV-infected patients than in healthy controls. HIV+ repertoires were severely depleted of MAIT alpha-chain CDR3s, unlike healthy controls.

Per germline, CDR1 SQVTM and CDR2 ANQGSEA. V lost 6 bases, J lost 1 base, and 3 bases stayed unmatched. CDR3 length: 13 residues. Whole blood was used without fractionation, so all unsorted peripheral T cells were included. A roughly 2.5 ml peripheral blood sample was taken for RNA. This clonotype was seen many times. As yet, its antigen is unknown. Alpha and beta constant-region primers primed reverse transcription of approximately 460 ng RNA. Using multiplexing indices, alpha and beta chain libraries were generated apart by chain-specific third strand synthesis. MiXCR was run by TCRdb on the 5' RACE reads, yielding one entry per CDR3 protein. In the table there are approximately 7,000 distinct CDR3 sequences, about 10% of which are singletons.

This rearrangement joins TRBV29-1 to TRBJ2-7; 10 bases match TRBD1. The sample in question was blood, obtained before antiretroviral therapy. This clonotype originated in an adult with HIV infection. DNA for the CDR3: TGCAGCGTCGGGACAGGGGCTTCCTACGAGCAGTACTTC. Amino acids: CSVGTGASYEQYF.